A selection of T cell receptor beta chains follows, all from one sample in a study of radiation and T cells in renal cell carcinoma. Assay: immunoSEQ multiplex PCR; the TCRdb copy retains only in-frame clones and omits some. The sample yields around 12,000 clones, roughly 65% seen once. The input for sequencing was tumor tissue, taken from a patient whose treatment was nephrectomy without radiotherapy. The receptors shown here come from a woman of 80 years or more with renal cell carcinoma. Each CDR3 is given with its conserved first and last residue. D genes are given only for firm matches. The size entry is marked missing in some rows and otherwise reads once, few, many or a size class.

size: .
length: 15
V: TRBV11-2
J: TRBJ2-2
D: TRBD1
DNA: TGTGCCAGCAGCTACCCCAGGGGGCAGATCGGGGAGCTGTTTTTT
CDR3: CASSYPRGQIGELFF

size: .
length: 15
V: TRBV14
J: TRBJ1-1
D: .
DNA: TGTGCCAGCAGCCAAGATATGGGGGGTAACACTGAAGCTTTCTTT
CDR3: CASSQDMGGNTEAFF

size: .
length: 15
V: TRBV2
J: TRBJ1-5
D: .
DNA: TGTGCCAGCAGTGAAGAAGGGACGGGCAATCAGCCCCAGCATTTT
CDR3: CASSEEGTGNQPQHF

size: medium-sized
length: 15
V: TRBV6-1
J: TRBJ1-6
D: .
DNA: TGTGCCAGCACCCCCTGGGGGAGGGATAATTCACCCCTCCACTTT
CDR3: CASTPWGRDNSPLHF

size: .
length: 13
V: TRBV11-2
J: TRBJ1-1
D: .
DNA: TGTGCCAGCAGCAGGGTCGGGGGCTATGAAGCTTTCTTT
CDR3: CASSRVGGYEAFF

size: .
length: 11
V: TRBV14
J: TRBJ2-7
D: .
DNA: TGTGCCAGCAGCCAAACCTACGAGCAGTACTTC
CDR3: CASSQTYEQYF

size: .
length: 15
V: TRBV7-2
J: TRBJ1-6
D: .
DNA: TGTGCCAGCAGTACTGGGGCAGTCTATAATTCACCCCTCCACTTT
CDR3: CASSTGAVYNSPLHF

size: .
length: 15
V: TRBV6-5
J: TRBJ2-1
D: .
DNA: TGTGCCAGCAGTTACAACGGGAATTCCTACAATGAGCAGTTCTTC
CDR3: CASSYNGNSYNEQFF

size: .
length: 16
V: TRBV5-1
J: TRBJ1-6
D: .
DNA: TGCGCCAGCAGCCCCGATTTGTGGGGCGACAATTCACCCCTCCACTTT
CDR3: CASSPDLWGDNSPLHF

size: .
length: 14
V: TRBV2
J: TRBJ2-5
D: .
DNA: TGTGCCAGCAGTGAAGCCACAGCACAAGAGACCCAGTACTTC
CDR3: CASSEATAQETQYF

size: .
length: 14
V: TRBV2
J: TRBJ1-1
D: TRBD1
DNA: TGTGCCAGTAGGGACAGACTTATGAACACTGAAGCTTTCTTT
CDR3: CASRDRLMNTEAFF

size: .
length: 16
V: TRBV4-3
J: TRBJ2-3
D: TRBD2
DNA: TGCGCCAGCAGCCCCCTGACTAGCGGGGATGCGTATACGCAGTATTTT
CDR3: CASSPLTSGDAYTQYF

size: .
length: 17
V: TRBV7-2
J: TRBJ2-7
D: TRBD2
DNA: TGTGCCAGCAGCTTAGGGGCTAGCGGGGGGTCCGCCTACGAGCAGTACTTC
CDR3: CASSLGASGGSAYEQYF

size: .
length: 14
V: TRBV28
J: TRBJ1-4
D: .
DNA: TGTGCCAGCAGTCAAGGGGGGGCTAATGAAAAACTGTTTTTT
CDR3: CASSQGGANEKLFF

size: .
length: 15
V: TRBV7-9
J: TRBJ1-6
D: .
DNA: TGTGCCAGCAGCACAATCCGGGACACCAATTCACCCCTCCACTTT
CDR3: CASSTIRDTNSPLHF

size: .
length: 15
V: TRBV7-9
J: TRBJ1-1
D: .
DNA: TGTGCCAGCAGCTCGGGGGGTCACATGAACACTGAAGCTTTCTTT
CDR3: CASSSGGHMNTEAFF

size: .
length: 12
V: TRBV19
J: TRBJ2-2
D: .
DNA: TGTGCCAGTAGTATAGGGGGCGGGGAGCTGTTTTTT
CDR3: CASSIGGGELFF

size: .
length: 13
V: TRBV5-4
J: TRBJ1-2
D: .
DNA: TGTGCCAGCAGCTTCGGTCAGGCCTATGGCTACACCTTC
CDR3: CASSFGQAYGYTF

size: few
length: 16
V: TRBV11-2
J: TRBJ1-1
D: .
DNA: TGTGCCAGCAACCCCACAGGGAGGGGTAGGAACACTGAAGCTTTCTTT
CDR3: CASNPTGRGRNTEAFF

size: .
length: 16
V: TRBV28
J: TRBJ2-7
D: .
DNA: TGTGCCAGCAGTTTACTAGACAGTGGGATTTCCTACGAGCAGTACTTC
CDR3: CASSLLDSGISYEQYF

size: .
length: 14
V: TRBV19
J: TRBJ1-1
D: .
DNA: TGTGCCAGTAGTATAGTCCAGGGGAGCACTGAAGCTTTCTTT
CDR3: CASSIVQGSTEAFF

size: once
length: 13
V: TRBV6-1
J: TRBJ2-3
D: TRBD2
DNA: TGTGCCAGTCTAGCGGGCCCCCCAGATACGCAGTATTTT
CDR3: CASLAGPPDTQYF

size: .
length: 14
V: TRBV4-1
J: TRBJ2-1
D: .
DNA: TGCGCCAGCAGCGGGGTAAGCTCCTACAATGAGCAGTTCTTC
CDR3: CASSGVSSYNEQFF

size: .
length: 15
V: TRBV6-1
J: TRBJ2-1
D: TRBD1
DNA: TGTGCCAGCGGAACCGGGACAGGGAAAAGCAATGAGCAGTTCTTC
CDR3: CASGTGTGKSNEQFF

size: .
length: 16
V: TRBV9
J: TRBJ1-6
D: TRBD1
DNA: TGTGCCAGCAGCCAAGGGGGCACGGGGGGAAATTCACCCCTCCACTTT
CDR3: CASSQGGTGGNSPLHF

size: few
length: 15
V: TRBV9
J: TRBJ1-1
D: .
DNA: TGTGCCAGCAGCGTAGTGGGAGACATGAACACTGAAGCTTTCTTT
CDR3: CASSVVGDMNTEAFF

size: .
length: 14
V: TRBV27
J: TRBJ2-5
D: TRBD1
DNA: TGTGCCAGCAGTATATACAGGGGGCAGGAGACCCAGTACTTC
CDR3: CASSIYRGQETQYF